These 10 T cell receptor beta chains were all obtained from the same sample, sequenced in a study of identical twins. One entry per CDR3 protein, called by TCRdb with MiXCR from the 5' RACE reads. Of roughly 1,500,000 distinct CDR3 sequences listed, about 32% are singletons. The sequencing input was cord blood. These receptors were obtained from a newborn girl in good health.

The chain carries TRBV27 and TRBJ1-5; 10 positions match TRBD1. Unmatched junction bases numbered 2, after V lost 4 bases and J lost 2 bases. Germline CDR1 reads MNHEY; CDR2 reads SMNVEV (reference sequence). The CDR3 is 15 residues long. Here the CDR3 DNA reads TGTGCCAGCAGTTGGGGGACAGGGGGCAATCAGCCCCAGCATTTT. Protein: CASSWGTGGNQPQHF.

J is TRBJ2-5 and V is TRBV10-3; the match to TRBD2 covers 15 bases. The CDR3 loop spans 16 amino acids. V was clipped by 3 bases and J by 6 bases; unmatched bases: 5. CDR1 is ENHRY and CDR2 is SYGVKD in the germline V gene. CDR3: CAISEGLAGGPKTQYF. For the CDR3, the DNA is TGTGCCATCAGTGAAGGACTAGCGGGGGGGCCAAAGACCCAGTACTTC.

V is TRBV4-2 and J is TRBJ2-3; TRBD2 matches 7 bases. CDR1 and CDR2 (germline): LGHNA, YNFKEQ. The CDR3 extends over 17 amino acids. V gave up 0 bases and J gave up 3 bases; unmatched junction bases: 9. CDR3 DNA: TGTGCCAGCAGCCAAGATCTCCGGGGGGTGGCAACAGATACGCAGTATTTT. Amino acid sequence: CASSQDLRGVATDTQYF.

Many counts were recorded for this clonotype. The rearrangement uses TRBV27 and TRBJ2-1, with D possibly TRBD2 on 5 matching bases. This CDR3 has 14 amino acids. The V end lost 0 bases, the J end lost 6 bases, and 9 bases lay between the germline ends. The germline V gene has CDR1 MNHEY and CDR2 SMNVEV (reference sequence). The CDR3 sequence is CASSLSFEGNEQFF. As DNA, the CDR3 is TGTGCCAGCAGTTTATCTTTTGAGGGCAATGAGCAGTTCTTC.

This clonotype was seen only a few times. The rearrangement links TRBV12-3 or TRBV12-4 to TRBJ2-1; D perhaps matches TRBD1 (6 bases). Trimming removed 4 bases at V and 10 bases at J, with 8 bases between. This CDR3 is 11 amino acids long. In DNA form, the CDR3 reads TGTGCCAGCAGTTGGGGGCAGGAGCAGTTCTTC. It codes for CASSWGQEQFF.

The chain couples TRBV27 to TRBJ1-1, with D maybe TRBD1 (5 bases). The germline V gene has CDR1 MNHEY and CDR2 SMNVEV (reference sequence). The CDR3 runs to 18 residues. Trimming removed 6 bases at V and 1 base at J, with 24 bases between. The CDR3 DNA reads TGTGCCAGCAGGGGAAACAGGAGAGGGTTGAACCCGAACACTGAAGCTTTCTTT. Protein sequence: CASRGNRRGLNPNTEAFF.

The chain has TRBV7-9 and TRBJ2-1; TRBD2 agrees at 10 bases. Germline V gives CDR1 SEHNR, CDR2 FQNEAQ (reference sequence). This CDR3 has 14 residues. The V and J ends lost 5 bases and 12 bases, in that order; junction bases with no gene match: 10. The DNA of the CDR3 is TGTGCCAGCAGCCGTCGTGAAGCGGGGGGGCTGCAGTTCTTC. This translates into CASSRREAGGLQFF.

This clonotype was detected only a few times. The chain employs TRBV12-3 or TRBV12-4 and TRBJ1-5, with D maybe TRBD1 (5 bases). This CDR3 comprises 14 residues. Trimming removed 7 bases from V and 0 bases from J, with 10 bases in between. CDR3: CASTRTYSNQPQHF. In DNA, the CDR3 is TGTGCCAGCACCCGGACATATAGCAATCAGCCCCAGCATTTT.

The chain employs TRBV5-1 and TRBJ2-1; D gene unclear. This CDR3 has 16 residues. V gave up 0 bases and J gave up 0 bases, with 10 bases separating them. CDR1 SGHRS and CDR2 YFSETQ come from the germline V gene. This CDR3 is CASSLVKTSSYNEQFF. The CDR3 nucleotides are TGCGCCAGCAGCTTGGTTAAGACCAGCTCCTACAATGAGCAGTTCTTC. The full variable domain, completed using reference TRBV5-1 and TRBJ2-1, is KAGVTQTPRYLIKTRGQQVTLSCSPISGHRSVSWYQQTPGQGLQFLFEYFSETQRNKGNFPGRFSGRQFSNSRSEMNVSTLELGDSALYLCASSLVKTSSYNEQFFGPGTRLTVL.

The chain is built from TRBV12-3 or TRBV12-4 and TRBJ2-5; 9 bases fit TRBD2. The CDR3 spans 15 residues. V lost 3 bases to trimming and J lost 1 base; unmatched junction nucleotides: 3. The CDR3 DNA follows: TGTGCCAGCAGTTTCAAGCGGGGGGTCCAAGAGACCCAGTACTTC. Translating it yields CASSFKRGVQETQYF.